The following is a TCR beta chain sequence with its context. Only one count was recorded for this clone. The clone's antigen remains unknown. One base away there is no much larger clone; base qualities are not given. Thawed PBMCs were FACS-sorted into unstimulated Tregs (CD4+CD25+CD127-), CD4+ non-Tregs (CD4+CD25-), CD4 cells and CD8 cells. Blood from healthy controls was obtained either as purchased buffy coats or from healthy volunteers. Healthy control blood was processed by Ficoll density gradient to PBMCs and cryopreserved; patient PBMCs were collected before and after transplant. The data are from a study of Tregs in tolerant kidney transplant recipients (dated by TCRdb to the late 2010s). Describing the broader study: The study applied TCRbeta sequencing to find donor-specific regulatory T cells before combined kidney and bone marrow transplantation and then followed those same cells after transplant. TCRbeta repertoire sequencing was used in a few healthy controls to compare several ways of expanding Tregs specific for an allogeneic donor.

For TCRbeta CDR3 sequencing, genomic DNA was extracted from sorted cells using the QIAGEN DNeasy Blood and Tissue Kit. High-throughput TCRbeta CDR3 sequencing, including PCR amplification with bias correction and internal controls, was performed commercially through immunoSEQ. The original pipeline was this. Unique productive TCRbeta sequences were defined by CDR3 nucleotide sequence where primers matched, and otherwise by CDR3 amino acid sequence together with Vbeta and Jbeta genes. As a correction for sorting error, sequences shared between sorted populations at a frequency ratio of 2:1 or less were discarded, and the remaining shared sequences were assigned to the higher population. Sequences were defined as donor-reactive when expanded at least 5-fold in CFSE-low cells versus unstimulated cells and present at a frequency of at least 0.01% in CFSE-low cells. Repertoire divergence was quantified by Jensen-Shannon divergence using the top 100 TCRbeta sequences ranked by frequency. For samples with multiple sequencing runs, sorting error was corrected in each run separately before the runs were combined. The source is immuneACCESS, and TCRdb retained only in-frame sequences with V and J called. Part of the clones is not carried over; for the studies checked, unresolved V genes explain less than half of this, and the remainder is unexplained. That table supplies the V and J calls and clone size; D and trimming were determined from the DNA. The sample table shows roughly 68,000 clones, and less than 90% are seen once. The top ten hold about 4.5% of the sample.

The germline V gene encodes CDR1 MNHNS and CDR2 SASEGT. V drops 6 bases and J drops 9 bases, leaving 18 bases in between. The cysteine opens and the phenylalanine closes a CDR3 of 14 amino acids. Only the CDR3 portion is preserved as DNA: 42 bases, with reading frame beginning at the first base. Study-wide conclusions, independent of this receptor: Biological reproducibility was not directly assessed, although technical replication error appeared to be minimal. Because only a small number of patients were included, the study had limitations, and the results will need to be validated in larger populations as well as under other immunosuppression protocols. Expanding Tregs with activated donor B cells appeared to identify the most biologically relevant and donor-specific TCRbeta repertoire.

The specimen sequenced was CD4+ T cells from blood. The clonotype originates from a human donor in good health. The V and J segments used are TRBV6-1 and TRBJ1-5; matching of 5 bases hints at TRBD1 as the D gene. The DNA sequence is TGTGCCAGCAGGGGGACTTCTGCTCGAGGGCCCCAGCATTTT. Translated, it gives CASRGTSARGPQHF.